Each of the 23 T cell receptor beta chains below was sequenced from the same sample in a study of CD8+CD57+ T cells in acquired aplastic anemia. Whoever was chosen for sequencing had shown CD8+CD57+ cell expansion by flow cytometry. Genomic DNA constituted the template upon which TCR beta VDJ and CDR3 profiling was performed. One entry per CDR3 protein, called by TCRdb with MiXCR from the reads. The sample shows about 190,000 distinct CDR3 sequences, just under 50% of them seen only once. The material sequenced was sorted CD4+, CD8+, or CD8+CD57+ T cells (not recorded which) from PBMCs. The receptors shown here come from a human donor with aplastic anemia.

DNA for the CDR3: TGTGCCACCAGTGATGGGACCCGCAATGAGCAGTTCTTC. This encodes CATSDGTRNEQFF. V and J are TRBV24-1 and TRBJ2-1, with D possibly being TRBD1 or TRBD2 (5 bases each). V lost 3 bases to trimming and J lost 6 bases, with 8 bases between them. The V gene's germline CDR1 is KGHDR and CDR2 SFDVKD. This CDR3 has 13 amino acids.

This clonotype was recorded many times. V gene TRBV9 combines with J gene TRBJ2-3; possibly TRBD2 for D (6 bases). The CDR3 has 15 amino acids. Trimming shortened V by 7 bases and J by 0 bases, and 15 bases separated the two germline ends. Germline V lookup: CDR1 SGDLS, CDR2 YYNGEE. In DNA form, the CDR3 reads TGTGCCAGCTCTCCCCCCCTAGCGAGCACAGATACGCAGTATTTT. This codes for CASSPPLASTDTQYF. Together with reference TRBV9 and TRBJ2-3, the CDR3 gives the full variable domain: DSGVTQTPKHLITATGQRVTLRCSPRSGDLSVYWYQQSLDQGLQFLIQYYNGEERAKGNILERFSAQQFPDLHSELNLSSLELGDSALYFCASSPPLASTDTQYFGPGTRLTVL.

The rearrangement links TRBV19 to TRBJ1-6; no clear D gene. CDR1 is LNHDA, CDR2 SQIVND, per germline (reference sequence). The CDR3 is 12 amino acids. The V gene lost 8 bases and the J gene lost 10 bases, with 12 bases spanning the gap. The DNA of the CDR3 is TGTGCCAGTGGCCTTATAGGGTCACCCCTCCACTTT. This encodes CASGLIGSPLHF.

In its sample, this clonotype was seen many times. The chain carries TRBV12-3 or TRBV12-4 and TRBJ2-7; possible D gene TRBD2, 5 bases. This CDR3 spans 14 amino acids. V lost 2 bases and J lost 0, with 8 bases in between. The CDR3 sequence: CASSLFGVSYEQYF. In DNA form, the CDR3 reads TGTGCCAGCAGTTTATTCGGGGTCTCCTACGAGCAGTACTTC.

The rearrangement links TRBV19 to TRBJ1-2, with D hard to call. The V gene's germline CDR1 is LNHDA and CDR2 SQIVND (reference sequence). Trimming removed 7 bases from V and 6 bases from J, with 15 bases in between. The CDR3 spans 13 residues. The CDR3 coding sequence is TGTGCCAGTACCCCTAGCGGGAGGCATGGCTACACCTTC. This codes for CASTPSGRHGYTF.

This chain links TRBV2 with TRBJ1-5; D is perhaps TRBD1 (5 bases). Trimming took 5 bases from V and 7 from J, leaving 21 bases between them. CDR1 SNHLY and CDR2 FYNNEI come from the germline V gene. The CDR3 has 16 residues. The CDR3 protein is CASSCSSVTESQPQHF. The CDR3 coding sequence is TGTGCCAGCAGTTGCTCGAGTGTGACAGAGAGCCAGCCCCAGCATTTT.

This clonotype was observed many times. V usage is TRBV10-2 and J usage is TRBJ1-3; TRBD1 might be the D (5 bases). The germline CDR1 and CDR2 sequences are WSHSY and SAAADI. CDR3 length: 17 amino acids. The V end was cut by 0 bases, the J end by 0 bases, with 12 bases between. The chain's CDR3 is CASSESVRAPSGNTIYF. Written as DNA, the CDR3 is TGCGCCAGCAGTGAGTCCGTCAGGGCCCCCTCTGGAAACACCATATATTTT.

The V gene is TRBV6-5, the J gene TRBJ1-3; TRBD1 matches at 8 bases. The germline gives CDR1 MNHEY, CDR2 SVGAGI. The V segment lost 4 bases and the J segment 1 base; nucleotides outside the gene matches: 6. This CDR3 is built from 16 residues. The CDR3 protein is CASSSGQAQSGNTIYF. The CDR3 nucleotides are TGTGCCAGCAGTTCGGGACAGGCACAGTCTGGAAACACCATATATTTT.

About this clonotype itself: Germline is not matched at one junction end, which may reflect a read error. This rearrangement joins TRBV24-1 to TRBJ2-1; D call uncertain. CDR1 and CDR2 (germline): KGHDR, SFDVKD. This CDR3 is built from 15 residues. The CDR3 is CATSDRRFPYNERFF. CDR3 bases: TGTGCCACCAGTGACCGACGGTTCCCCTACAATGAGCGGTTCTTC.

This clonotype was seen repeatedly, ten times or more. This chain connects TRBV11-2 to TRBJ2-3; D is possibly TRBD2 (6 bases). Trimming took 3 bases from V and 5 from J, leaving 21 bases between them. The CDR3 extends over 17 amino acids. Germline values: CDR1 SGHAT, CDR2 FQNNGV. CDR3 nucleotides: TGTGCCAGCAGCTTGTATTTACTCGCGGGACGAGGAGATACGCAGTATTTT. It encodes CASSLYLLAGRGDTQYF.

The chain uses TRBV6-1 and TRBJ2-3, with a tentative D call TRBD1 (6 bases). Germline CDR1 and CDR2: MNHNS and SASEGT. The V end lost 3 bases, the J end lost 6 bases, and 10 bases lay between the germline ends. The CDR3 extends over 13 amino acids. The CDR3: CASSEYRADTQYF. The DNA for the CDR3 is TGTGCCAGCAGTGAGTACAGGGCGGATACGCAGTATTTT.

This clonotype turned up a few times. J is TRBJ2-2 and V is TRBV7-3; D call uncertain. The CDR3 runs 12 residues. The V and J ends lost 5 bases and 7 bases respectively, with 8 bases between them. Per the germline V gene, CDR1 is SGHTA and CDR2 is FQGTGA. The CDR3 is CASSPNVGELFF. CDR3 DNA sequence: TGTGCCAGCAGCCCTAACGTCGGGGAGCTGTTTTTT.

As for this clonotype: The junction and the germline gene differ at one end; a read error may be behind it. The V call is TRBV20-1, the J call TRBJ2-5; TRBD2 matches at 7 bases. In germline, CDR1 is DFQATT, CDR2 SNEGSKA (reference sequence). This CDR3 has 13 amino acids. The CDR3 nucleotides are TGCAATGCTAGTGGGAGGGGTCTAGAGACCCAGTACTTC. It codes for CNASGRGLETQYF.

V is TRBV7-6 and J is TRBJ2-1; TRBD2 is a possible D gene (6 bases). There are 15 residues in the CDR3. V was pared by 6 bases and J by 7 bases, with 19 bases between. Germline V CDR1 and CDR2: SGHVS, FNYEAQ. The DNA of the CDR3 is TGTGCCAGCAGACCACCCGGGACTTCTAGTAATGAGCAGTTCTTC. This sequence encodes CASRPPGTSSNEQFF.

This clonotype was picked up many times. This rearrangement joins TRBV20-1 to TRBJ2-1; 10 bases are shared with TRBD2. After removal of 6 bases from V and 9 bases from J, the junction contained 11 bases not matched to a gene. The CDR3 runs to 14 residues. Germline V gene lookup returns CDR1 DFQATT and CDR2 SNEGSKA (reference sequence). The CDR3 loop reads CSAKEAGGPGEQFF. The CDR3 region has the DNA TGCAGTGCGAAGGAAGCGGGAGGGCCAGGTGAGCAGTTCTTC.

CDR3: CATSDSGTLGAFF. For the CDR3, the DNA is TGTGCCACCAGTGATTCTGGGACCCTAGGAGCTTTCTTT. This sequence joins TRBV24-1 and TRBJ1-1; D is perhaps TRBD1 (5 bases). From germline, CDR1 is KGHDR and CDR2 SFDVKD. The CDR3 runs 13 residues. Between the trimmed V and J ends, which lost 2 bases and 10 bases, there was a span of 13 bases.

The CDR3 DNA is TGCAGTGCTAGAGATCGGGGCCACCAAGAGACCCAGTACTTC. Its translation: CSARDRGHQETQYF. This chain links TRBV20-1 with TRBJ2-5; either TRBD1 or TRBD2 may fit D (5 bases each). The CDR3 has 14 amino acids. The germline gives CDR1 DFQATT, CDR2 SNEGSKA (reference sequence). Trimming shortened V by 0 bases and J by 0 bases, and 8 bases separated the two germline ends.

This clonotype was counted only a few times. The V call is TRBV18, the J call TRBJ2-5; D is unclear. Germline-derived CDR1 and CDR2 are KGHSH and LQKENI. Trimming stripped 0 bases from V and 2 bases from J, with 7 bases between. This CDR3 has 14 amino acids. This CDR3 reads CASSPPPSQETQYF. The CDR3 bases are TGTGCCAGCTCACCACCCCCTAGTCAAGAGACCCAGTACTTC.

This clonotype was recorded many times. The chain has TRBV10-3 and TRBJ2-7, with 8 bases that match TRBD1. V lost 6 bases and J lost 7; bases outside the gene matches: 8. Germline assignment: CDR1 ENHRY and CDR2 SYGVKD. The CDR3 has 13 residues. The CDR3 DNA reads TGTGCCATCAGCTCGGACAGGGCGGGTGAGCAGTACTTC. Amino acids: CAISSDRAGEQYF.

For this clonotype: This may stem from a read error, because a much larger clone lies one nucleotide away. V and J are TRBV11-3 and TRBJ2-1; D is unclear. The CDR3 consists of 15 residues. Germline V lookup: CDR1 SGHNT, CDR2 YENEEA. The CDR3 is CASSLDYNGPNGQFF. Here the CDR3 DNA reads TGTGCCAGCAGCTTAGATTATAACGGACCGAATGGGCAGTTCTTC.

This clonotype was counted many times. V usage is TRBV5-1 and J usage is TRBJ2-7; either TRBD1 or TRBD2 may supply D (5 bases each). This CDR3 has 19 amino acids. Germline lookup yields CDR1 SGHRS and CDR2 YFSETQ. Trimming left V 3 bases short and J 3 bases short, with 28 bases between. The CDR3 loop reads CASSYLPPNLIRDGYEQYF. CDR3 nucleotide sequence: TGCGCCAGCAGCTATCTCCCCCCGAATCTGATAAGGGACGGCTACGAGCAGTACTTC.

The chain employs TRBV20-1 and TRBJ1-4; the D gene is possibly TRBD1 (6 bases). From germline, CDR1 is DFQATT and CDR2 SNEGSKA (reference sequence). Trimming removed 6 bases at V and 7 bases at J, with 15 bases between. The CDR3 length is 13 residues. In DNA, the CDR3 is TGCAGTGCCGAAGGAGGGGGTTCTGAAAAACTGTTTTTT. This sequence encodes CSAEGGGSEKLFF.

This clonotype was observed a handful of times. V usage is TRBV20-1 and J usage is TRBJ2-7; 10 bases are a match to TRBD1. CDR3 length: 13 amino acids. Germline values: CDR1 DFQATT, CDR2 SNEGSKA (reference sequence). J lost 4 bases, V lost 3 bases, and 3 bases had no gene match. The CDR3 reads CSASVGQGYEQYF. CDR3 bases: TGCAGTGCTAGCGTGGGACAGGGGTACGAGCAGTACTTC.